This TCR beta chain was captured in a study of OX40 agonist ivuxolimab in advanced cancers. Broader study findings: The antigen specificity of the peripheral T cells (those that were expanded) was not determined.

About this clone itself: Its antigen is still unknown.

On cycle 4 day 1 and cycle 7 day 1, as well as at baseline, blood was sampled. Using immunoSEQ multiplex PCR, the repertoire was profiled, and TCRdb retains in-frame clones only, with some absent. The sample contains about 58,000 clones, approximately 83% of which appear only once. Per the germline V gene, CDR1 is MNHNS and CDR2 is SASEGT. The V and J ends lost 7 bases and 4 bases respectively, with 13 bases between them. CDR3 length: 13 residues. The receptor was derived from an adult with an advanced solid tumor such as melanoma, head and neck, liver or kidney cancer. Here the sequenced sample was CD4+ or CD8+ T cells sorted from blood, taken in a trial of the OX40 agonist ivuxolimab. The gene calls are TRBV6-1 and TRBJ2-5; no clear D. The CDR3 DNA sequence: TGTGCCAGCATAAGGAACCGAGGAGAGACCCAGTACTTC. Its protein is CASIRNRGETQYF.